This passage covers 7 T cell receptor beta chains from one sample sequenced in a study of early T cells in non-severe SARS-CoV-2 infection. MiXCR, run by TCRdb on the 5' RACE reads, gives a single entry per CDR3 protein. The profile covers under 85,000 distinct CDR3 sequences, with less than 15% appearing a single time and around 16% taken by the ten largest. Sequencing used whole blood, obtained at baseline. The receptors were gathered from an adult who was a healthcare worker with PCR-confirmed SARS-CoV-2 infection or an uninfected control (not recorded which). The donor label of this sample is uncertain.

J is TRBJ1-6 and V is TRBV5-1; 7 nucleotides agree with TRBD1. Trimming at V came to 2 bases and at J to 0 bases, leaving 2 bases not matched to a gene. CDR1 and CDR2 (germline): SGHRS, YFSETQ. This CDR3 has 16 amino acids. The CDR3 loop is CASSLQGSSYNSPLHF. Written as DNA, the CDR3 is TGCGCCAGCAGCTTACAGGGGAGCTCCTATAATTCACCCCTCCACTTT.

This clonotype was seen more than once but under ten times. The CDR3 reads CASSAGWNTEAFF. The CDR3 region has the DNA TGTGCCAGCAGCGCAGGTTGGAACACTGAAGCTTTCTTT. This chain joins TRBV7-6 and TRBJ1-1; D gene unclear. Trimming shortened V by 5 bases and J by 1 base, and 8 bases separated the two germline ends. Germline V lookup: CDR1 SGHVS, CDR2 FNYEAQ. The CDR3 totals 13 residues.

The CDR3 bases are TGTGCCAGCTCAGACAGGGATGGAGATACGCAGTATTTT. Amino acid sequence: CASSDRDGDTQYF. The V call is TRBV18, the J call TRBJ2-3, with TRBD1 identical over 7 bases. The ends lost 5 bases at V and 5 bases at J; junction bases unmatched: 4. CDR1 and CDR2 from the germline V gene are KGHSH and LQKENI. The CDR3 is made up of 13 amino acids. The whole variable domain, remainder taken from reference TRBV18 and TRBJ2-3, is NAGVMQNPRHLVRRRGQEARLRCSPMKGHSHVYWYRQLPEEGLKFMVYLQKENIIDESGMPKERFSAEFPKEGPSILRIQQVVRGDSAAYFCASSDRDGDTQYFGPGTRLTVL.

This clonotype was counted many times. The chain links TRBV9 to TRBJ2-3, with 15 bases identical to TRBD2. CDR3 size: 18 residues. V gave up 3 bases and J gave up 1 base; unmatched junction bases: 6. Germline V gives CDR1 SGDLS, CDR2 YYNGEE. The CDR3, as DNA: TGTGCCAGCAGCGAGGGACTAGCGGGGGGCTTCGGCACAGATACGCAGTATTTT. Protein: CASSEGLAGGFGTDTQYF.

The J gene is TRBJ2-7, the V gene TRBV9; 9 bases agree with TRBD1. The germline V gene has CDR1 SGDLS and CDR2 YYNGEE. Trimming took 3 bases from V and 4 from J; bases not matched to a gene: 8. The CDR3 contains 15 residues. In nucleotides, the CDR3 is TGTGCCAGCAGCGCCCGGACAGGGGAGGGATACGAGCAGTACTTC. Translated, it gives CASSARTGEGYEQYF.

At least ten counts were recorded for this clonotype. The chain recombines TRBV29-1 with TRBJ2-7; 9 positions agree with TRBD2. CDR1 is SQVTM, CDR2 ANQGSEA, per germline. V was clipped by 5 bases and J by 6 bases; unmatched bases: 5. The length of the CDR3 is 12 residues. DNA of the CDR3: TGCAGCGTTTGGACTAGCGTGGGCGAGCAGTACTTC. Its protein product is CSVWTSVGEQYF.

V gene TRBV24-1 combines with J gene TRBJ2-2, with a possible D match to TRBD2 (5 bases). The germline V gene has CDR1 KGHDR and CDR2 SFDVKD. CDR3 length: 14 amino acids. The ends were cut back, 1 base at V and 6 bases at J, with 8 bases in the middle. CDR3 DNA sequence: TGTGCCACCAGTGATTTCGAGGGTGCCGGGGAGCTGTTTTTT. Its protein is CATSDFEGAGELFF.